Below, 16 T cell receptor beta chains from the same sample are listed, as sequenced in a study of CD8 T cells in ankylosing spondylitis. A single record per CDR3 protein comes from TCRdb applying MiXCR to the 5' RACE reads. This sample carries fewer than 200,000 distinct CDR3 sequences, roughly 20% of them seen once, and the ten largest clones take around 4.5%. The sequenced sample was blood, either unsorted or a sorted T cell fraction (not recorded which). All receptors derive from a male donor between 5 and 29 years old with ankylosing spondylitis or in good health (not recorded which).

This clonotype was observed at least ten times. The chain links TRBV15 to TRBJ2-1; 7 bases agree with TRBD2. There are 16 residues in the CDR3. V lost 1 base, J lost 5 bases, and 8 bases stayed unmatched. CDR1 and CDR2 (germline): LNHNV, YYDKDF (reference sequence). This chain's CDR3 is CATSRVGSGSNNEQFF. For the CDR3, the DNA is TGTGCCACCAGCAGAGTGGGTAGCGGGTCTAACAATGAGCAGTTCTTC.

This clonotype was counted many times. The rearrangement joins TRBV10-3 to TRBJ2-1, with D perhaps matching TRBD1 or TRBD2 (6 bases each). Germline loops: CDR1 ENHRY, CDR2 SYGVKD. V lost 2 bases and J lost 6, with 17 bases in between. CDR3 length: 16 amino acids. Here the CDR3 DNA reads TGTGCCATCAGTGAGAGGGGGGCGATTAACACCAATGAGCAGTTCTTC. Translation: CAISERGAINTNEQFF.

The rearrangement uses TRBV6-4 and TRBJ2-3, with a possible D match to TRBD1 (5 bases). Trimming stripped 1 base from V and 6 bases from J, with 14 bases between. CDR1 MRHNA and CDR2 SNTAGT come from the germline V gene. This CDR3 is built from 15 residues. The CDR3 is CASSDLVQGRDTQYF. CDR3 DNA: TGTGCCAGCAGTGACTTGGTTCAGGGTCGGGATACGCAGTATTTT.

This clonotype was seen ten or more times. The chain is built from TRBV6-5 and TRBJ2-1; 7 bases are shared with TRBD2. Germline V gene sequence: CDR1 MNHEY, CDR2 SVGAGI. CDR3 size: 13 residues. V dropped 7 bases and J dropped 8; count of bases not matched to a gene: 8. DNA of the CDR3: TGTGCCAGCATCGGCGGGAGCACTTATGAGCAGTTCTTC. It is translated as CASIGGSTYEQFF.

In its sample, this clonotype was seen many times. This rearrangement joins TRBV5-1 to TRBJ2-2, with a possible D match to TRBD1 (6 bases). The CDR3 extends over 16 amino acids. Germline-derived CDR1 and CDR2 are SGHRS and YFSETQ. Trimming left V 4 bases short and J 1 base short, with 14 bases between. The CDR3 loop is CASSRDGQMNTGELFF. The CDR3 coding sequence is TGCGCCAGCAGCCGGGATGGACAGATGAACACCGGGGAGCTGTTTTTT.

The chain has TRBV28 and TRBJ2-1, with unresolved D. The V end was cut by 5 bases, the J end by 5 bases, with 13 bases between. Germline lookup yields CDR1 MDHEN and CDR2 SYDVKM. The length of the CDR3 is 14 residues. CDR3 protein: CASSPPGWNNEQFF. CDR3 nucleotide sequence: TGTGCCAGCAGTCCACCCGGTTGGAACAATGAGCAGTTCTTC.

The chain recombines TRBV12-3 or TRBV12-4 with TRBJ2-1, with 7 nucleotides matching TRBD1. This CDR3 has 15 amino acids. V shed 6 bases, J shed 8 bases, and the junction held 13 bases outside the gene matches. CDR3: CASRDTGQPEDEQFF. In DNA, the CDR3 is TGTGCCAGCAGGGATACGGGACAGCCGGAGGATGAGCAGTTCTTC.

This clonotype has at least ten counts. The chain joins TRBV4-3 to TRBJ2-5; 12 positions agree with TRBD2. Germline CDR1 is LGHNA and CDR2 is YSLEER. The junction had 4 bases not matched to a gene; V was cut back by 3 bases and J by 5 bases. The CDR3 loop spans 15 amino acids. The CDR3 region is CASSQTSGSAETQYF. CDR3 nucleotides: TGCGCCAGCAGCCAGACTAGCGGGAGCGCGGAGACCCAGTACTTC.

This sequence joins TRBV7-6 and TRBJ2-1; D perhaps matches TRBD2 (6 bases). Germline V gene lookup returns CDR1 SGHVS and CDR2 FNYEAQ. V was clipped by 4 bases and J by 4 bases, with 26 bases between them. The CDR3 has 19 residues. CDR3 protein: CASSSSGGFRTHKYNEQFF. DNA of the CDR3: TGTGCCAGCAGCTCGAGCGGAGGGTTTCGGACCCATAAGTACAATGAGCAGTTCTTC.

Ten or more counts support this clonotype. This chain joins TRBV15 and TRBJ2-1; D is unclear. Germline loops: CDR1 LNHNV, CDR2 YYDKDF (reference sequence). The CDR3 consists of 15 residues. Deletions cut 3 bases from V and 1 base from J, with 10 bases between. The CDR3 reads CATSSEPTSYNEQFF. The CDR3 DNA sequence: TGTGCCACCAGCAGTGAACCCACTTCCTACAATGAGCAGTTCTTC.

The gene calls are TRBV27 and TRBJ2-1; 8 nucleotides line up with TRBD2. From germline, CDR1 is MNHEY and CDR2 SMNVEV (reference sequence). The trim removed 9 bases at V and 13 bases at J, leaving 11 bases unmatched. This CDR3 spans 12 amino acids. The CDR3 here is CASQNREGEQFF. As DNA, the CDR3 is TGTGCCAGTCAAAACCGGGAGGGCGAACAGTTCTTC.

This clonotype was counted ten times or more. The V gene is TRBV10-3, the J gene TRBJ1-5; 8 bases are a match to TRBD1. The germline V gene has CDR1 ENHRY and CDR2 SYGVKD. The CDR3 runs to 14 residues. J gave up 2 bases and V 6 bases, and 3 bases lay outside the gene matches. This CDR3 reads CAISPTGGNQPQHF. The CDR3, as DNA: TGTGCCATCAGCCCGACAGGGGGCAATCAGCCCCAGCATTTT.

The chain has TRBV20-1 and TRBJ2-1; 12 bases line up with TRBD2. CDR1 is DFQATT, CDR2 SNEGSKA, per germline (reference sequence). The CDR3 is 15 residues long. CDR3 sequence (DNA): TGCAGCCAGCTAGCGGGAGGGAGCTCCTACAATGAGCAGTTCTTC. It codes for CSQLAGGSSYNEQFF.

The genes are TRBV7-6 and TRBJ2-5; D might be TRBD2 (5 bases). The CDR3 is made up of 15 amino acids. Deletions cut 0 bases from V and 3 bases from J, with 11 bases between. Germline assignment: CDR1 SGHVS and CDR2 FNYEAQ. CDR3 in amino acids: CASSLAYKTKETQYF. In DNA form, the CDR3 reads TGTGCCAGCAGCTTAGCGTATAAGACTAAAGAGACCCAGTACTTC.

CDR3 coding DNA: TGCAGCGTTGGGGGACTAATGAACAATGAGCAGTTCTTC. This translates into CSVGGLMNNEQFF. The chain is built from TRBV29-1 and TRBJ2-1, with 7 bases fitting TRBD2. With 4 bases clipped from V and 5 bases from J, the junction kept 5 bases outside the gene matches. The germline V gene has CDR1 SQVTM and CDR2 ANQGSEA. The CDR3 sequence is 13 residues long.

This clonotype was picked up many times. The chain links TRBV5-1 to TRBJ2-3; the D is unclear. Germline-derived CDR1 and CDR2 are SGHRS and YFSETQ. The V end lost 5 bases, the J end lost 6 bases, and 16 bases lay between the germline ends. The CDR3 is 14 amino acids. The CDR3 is CASRSNPRLDTQYF. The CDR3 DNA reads TGCGCCAGCAGGAGCAACCCTCGACTCGATACGCAGTATTTT.